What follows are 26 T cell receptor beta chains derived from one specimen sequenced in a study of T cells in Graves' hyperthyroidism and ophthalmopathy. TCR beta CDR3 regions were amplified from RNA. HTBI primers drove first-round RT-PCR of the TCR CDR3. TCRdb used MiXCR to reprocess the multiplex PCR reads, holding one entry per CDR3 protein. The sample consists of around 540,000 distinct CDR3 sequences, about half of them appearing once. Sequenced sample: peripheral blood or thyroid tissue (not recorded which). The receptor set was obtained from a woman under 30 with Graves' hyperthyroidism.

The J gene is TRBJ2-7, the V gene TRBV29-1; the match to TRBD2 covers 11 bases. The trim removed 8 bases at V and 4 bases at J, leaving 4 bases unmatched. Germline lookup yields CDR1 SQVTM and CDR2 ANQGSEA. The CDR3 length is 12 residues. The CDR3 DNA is TGCAGCCAGACTAGCGGGACGTACGAGCAGTACTTC. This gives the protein CSQTSGTYEQYF.

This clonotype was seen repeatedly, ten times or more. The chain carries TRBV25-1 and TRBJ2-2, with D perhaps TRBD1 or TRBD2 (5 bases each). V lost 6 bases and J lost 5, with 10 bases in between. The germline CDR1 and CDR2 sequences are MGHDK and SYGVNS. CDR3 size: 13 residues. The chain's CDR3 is CASSRDRTGELFF. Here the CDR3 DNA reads TGTGCCAGCAGCAGGGACCGAACCGGGGAGCTGTTTTTT.

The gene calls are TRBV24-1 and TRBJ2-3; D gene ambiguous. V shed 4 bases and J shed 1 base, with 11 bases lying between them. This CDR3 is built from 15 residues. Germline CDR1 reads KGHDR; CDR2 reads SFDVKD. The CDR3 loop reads CATSEQLPGTDTQYF. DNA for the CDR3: TGTGCCACCAGTGAACAGCTGCCTGGCACAGATACGCAGTATTTT.

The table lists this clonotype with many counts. In nucleotides, the CDR3 is TGCAGCGTTGAATTACAGGGGACACACACTGAAGCTTTCTTT. This gives the protein CSVELQGTHTEAFF. This sequence joins TRBV29-1 and TRBJ1-1; 7 nucleotides match TRBD1. CDR3 length equals 14 residues. Germline CDR1 SQVTM, CDR2 ANQGSEA. V lost 2 bases, J lost 3 bases, and 6 bases stayed unmatched.

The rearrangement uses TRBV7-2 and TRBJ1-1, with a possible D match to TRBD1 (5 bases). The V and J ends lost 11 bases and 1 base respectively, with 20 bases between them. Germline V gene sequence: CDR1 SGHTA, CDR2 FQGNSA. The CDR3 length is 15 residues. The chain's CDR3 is CAWSVRGAQNTEAFF. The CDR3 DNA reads TGTGCCTGGAGTGTACGGGGCGCTCAGAACACTGAAGCTTTCTTT.

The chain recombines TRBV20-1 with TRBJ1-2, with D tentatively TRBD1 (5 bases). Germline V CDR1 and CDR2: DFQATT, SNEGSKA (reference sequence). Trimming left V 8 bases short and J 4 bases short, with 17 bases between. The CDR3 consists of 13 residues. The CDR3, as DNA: TGCAGTACCCTGCTGACAGATCCCTATGGCTACACCTTC. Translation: CSTLLTDPYGYTF.

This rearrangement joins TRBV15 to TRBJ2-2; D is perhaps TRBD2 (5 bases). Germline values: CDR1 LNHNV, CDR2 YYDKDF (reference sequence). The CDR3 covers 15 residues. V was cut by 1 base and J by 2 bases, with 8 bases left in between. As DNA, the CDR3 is TGTGCCACCAGCAGAGTGCGGGCCAACACCGGGGAGCTGTTTTTT. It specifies CATSRVRANTGELFF.

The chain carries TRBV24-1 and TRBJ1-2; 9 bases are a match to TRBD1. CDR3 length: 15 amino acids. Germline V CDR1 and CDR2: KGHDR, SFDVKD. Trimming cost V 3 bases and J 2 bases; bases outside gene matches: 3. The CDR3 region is CATSDATGGNYGYTF. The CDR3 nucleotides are TGTGCCACCAGTGATGCAACAGGGGGCAACTATGGCTACACCTTC.

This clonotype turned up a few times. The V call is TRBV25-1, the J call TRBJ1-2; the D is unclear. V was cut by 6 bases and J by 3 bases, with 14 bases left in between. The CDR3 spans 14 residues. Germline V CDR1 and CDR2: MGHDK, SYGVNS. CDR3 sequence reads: CASSVTSSDYGYTF. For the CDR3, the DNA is TGTGCCAGCAGCGTTACCTCGTCGGACTATGGCTACACCTTC.

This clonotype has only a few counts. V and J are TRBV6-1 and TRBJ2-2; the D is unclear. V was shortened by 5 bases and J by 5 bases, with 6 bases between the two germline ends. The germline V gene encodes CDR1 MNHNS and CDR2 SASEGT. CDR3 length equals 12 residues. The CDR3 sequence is CASSPPTGELFF. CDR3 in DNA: TGTGCCAGCAGTCCCCCAACCGGGGAGCTGTTTTTT.

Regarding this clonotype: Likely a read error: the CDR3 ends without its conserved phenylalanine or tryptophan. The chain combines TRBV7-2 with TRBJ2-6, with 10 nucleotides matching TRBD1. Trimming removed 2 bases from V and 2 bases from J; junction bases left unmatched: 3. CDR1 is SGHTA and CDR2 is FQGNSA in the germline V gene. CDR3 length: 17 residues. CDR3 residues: CASSLRQGATGANVLTP. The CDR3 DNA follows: TGTGCCAGCAGCTTACGACAGGGGGCAACTGGGGCCAACGTCCTGACTCCA.

The CDR3 DNA reads as TGCAGTTTCGATTCCTCTGGAAACACCATATATTTT. It yields the protein CSFDSSGNTIYF. The chain employs TRBV29-1 and TRBJ1-3; no firm D call. Germline assignment: CDR1 SQVTM and CDR2 ANQGSEA. This CDR3 is built from 12 residues.

CDR3 sequence (DNA): TGTGCCTGGAGTGAGGGACTAGCGGGAGGATACGAGCAGTACTTC. This translates into CAWSEGLAGGYEQYF. The rearrangement uses TRBV2 and TRBJ2-7; 15 nucleotides agree with TRBD2. The CDR3 consists of 15 residues. The J segment lost 4 bases and the V segment lost 11 bases, leaving 9 bases of the junction unmatched. From germline, CDR1 is SNHLY and CDR2 FYNNEI.

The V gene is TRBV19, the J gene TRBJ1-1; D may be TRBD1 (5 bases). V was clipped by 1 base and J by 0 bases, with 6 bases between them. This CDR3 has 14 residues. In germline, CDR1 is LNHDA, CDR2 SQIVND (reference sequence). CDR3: CASSIGDLNTEAFF. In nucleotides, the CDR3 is TGTGCCAGTAGTATAGGGGACTTGAACACTGAAGCTTTCTTT.

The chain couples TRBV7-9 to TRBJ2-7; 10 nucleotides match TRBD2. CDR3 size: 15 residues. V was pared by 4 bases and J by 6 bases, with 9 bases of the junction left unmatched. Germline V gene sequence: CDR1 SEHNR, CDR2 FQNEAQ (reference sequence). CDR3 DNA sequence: TGTGCCAGCAGCTCTCTAGCGGGAGTGGCGGCCGAGCAGTACTTC. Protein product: CASSSLAGVAAEQYF.

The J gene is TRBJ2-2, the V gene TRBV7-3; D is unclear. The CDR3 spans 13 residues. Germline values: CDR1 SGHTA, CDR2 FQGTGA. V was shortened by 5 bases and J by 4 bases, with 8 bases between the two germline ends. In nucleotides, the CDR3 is TGTGCCAGCAGCCGACTCAGCACCGGGGAGCTGTTTTTT. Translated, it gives CASSRLSTGELFF.

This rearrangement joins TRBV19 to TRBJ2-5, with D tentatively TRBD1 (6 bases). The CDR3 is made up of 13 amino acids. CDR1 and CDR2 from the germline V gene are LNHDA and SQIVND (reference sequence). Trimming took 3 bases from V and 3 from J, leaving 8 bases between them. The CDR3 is CASSIYREETQYF. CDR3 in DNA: TGTGCCAGTAGTATTTACAGGGAAGAGACCCAGTACTTC.

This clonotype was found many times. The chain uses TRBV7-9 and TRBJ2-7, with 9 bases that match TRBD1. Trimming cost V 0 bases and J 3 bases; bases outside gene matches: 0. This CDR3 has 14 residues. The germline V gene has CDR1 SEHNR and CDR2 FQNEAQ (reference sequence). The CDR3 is CASSLAGQGYEQYF. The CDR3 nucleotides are TGTGCCAGCAGCTTAGCGGGACAGGGCTACGAGCAGTACTTC.

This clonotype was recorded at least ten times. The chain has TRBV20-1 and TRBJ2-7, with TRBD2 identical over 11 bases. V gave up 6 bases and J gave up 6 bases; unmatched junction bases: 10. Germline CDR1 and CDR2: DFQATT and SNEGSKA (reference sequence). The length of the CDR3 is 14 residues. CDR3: CSATYSGRASEQYF. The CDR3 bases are TGCAGTGCCACATATAGCGGGAGGGCATCCGAGCAGTACTTC.

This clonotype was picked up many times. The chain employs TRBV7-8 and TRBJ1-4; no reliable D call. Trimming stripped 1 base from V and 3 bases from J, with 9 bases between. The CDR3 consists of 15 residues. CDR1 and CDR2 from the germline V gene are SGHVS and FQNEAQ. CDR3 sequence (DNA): TGTGCCAGCAGCTTAGTGGCAGCTTCTAATGAAAAACTGTTTTTT. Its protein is CASSLVAASNEKLFF.

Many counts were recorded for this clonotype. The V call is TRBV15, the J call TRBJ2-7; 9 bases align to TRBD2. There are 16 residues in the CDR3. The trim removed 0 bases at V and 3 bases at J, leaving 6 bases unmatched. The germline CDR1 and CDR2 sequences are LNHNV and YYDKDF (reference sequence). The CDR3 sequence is CATSRDFVSGSYEQYF. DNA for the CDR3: TGTGCCACCAGCAGAGATTTTGTTAGCGGGAGCTACGAGCAGTACTTC. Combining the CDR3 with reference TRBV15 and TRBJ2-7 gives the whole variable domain DAMVIQNPRYQVTQFGKPVTLSCSQTLNHNVMYWYQQKSSQAPKLLFHYYDKDFNNEADTPDNFQSRRPNTSFCFLDIRSPGLGDTAMYLCATSRDFVSGSYEQYFGPGTRLTVT.

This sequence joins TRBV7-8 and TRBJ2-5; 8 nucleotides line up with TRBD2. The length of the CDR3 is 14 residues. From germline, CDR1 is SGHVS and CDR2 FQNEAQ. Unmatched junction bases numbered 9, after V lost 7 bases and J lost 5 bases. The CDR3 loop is CASNLGRAAETQYF. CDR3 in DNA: TGTGCCAGCAACCTCGGGAGGGCGGCGGAGACCCAGTACTTC.

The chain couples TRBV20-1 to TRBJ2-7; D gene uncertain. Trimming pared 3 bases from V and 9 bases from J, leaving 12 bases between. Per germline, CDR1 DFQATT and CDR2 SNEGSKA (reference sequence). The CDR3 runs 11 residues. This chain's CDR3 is CSASSPLGQYF. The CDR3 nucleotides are TGCAGTGCTAGTTCACCGTTGGGGCAGTACTTC.

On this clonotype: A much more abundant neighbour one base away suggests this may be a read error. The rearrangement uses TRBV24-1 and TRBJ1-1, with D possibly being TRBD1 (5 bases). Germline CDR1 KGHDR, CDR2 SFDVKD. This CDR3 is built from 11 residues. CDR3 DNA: TGTGTCACCAGTGTGGGGGGGGTGGCTTTCTTT. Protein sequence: CVTSVGGVAFF.

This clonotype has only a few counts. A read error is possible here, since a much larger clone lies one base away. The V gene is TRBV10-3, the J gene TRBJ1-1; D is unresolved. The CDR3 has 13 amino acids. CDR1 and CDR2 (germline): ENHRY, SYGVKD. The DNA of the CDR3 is TGTGCCAGCAGTGAGTCAGTAGGGTCTGAAGCTTTCTTT. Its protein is CASSESVGSEAFF.

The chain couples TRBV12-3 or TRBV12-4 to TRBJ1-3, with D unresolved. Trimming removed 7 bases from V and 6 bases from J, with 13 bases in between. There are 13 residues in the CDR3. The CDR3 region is CASTGSLENTIYF. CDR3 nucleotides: TGTGCCAGCACCGGCAGTCTGGAAAACACCATATATTTT.